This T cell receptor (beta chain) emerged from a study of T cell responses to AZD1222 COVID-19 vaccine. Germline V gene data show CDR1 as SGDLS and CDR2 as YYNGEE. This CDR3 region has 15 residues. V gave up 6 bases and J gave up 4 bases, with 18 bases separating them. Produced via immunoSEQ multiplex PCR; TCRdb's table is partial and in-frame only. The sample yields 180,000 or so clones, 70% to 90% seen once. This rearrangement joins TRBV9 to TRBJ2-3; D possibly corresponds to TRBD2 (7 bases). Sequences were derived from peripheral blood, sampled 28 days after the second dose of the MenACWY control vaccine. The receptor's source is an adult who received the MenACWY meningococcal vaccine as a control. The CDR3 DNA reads TGTGCCAGCAACCTCGGGGGGCGAGGGGCAGATACGCAGTATTTT. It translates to CASNLGGRGADTQYF.